The sequence of this T cell receptor (beta chain) was determined in a study of blood T cell repertoires in COVID-19. Study summary: Acute and convalescent COVID-19 samples came from the United States, Italy and Spain. T cells, B-cell-depleted T cells, or PBMCs provided the cDNA or gDNA that served as material.

Original analysis: Cell counts per sample came from amplifying reference gene primers. Some clones are missing from TCRdb's copy, which holds only in-frame ones; the method was immunoSEQ multiplex PCR. V and J calls and clone size come straight from that table; D and trimming were deduced from the DNA. This sample carries 60,000 to 85,000 clones, about 80% of them seen once, and the ten largest clones take 18%. This CDR3 is built from 19 residues. J was trimmed by 5 bases and V by 2 bases; bases with no gene match: 15. Germline values: CDR1 SGHNT, CDR2 YYREEE (reference sequence). The V call is TRBV5-4, the J call TRBJ1-6; 8 nucleotides match TRBD1. Sequencing input: peripheral blood. This receptor was obtained from a man between 65 and 85 years old who had recovered from COVID-19. CDR3 loop: CASSFPDRGAGGHNSPLHF. The CDR3 region has the DNA TGTGCCAGCAGCTTCCCAGATCGAGGGGCAGGGGGCCATAATTCACCCCTCCACTTT.